The 9 T cell receptor beta chains listed next were all sequenced from one sample in a study of T cells after yellow fever vaccination. One entry per CDR3 protein, called by TCRdb with MiXCR from the 5' RACE reads. Among 450,000 to 550,000 distinct CDR3 sequences listed, just over 20% were seen once. The sample in question was PBMCs, obtained more than 20 days after the first yellow fever vaccination. These receptors all come from a man aged 18 to 29 who received the YFV17D yellow fever vaccine.

This clonotype was counted between two and nine times. The chain employs TRBV10-3 and TRBJ1-1; no clear D. Looked up from germline, CDR1 is ENHRY and CDR2 is SYGVKD. The CDR3 is 13 residues long. V was trimmed by 6 bases and J by 4 bases, leaving 12 bases between them. The CDR3 DNA is TGTGCCATCAGCTCTCCCTCGGGCACTGAAGCTTTCTTT. Translating gives CAISSPSGTEAFF.

In DNA form, the CDR3 reads TGTGCCAGCAGCCTGTCCTGGACTACCCCATCCTACAATGAGCAGTTCTTC. This encodes CASSLSWTTPSYNEQFF. The rearrangement links TRBV7-9 to TRBJ2-1, with D possibly TRBD2 on 6 matching bases. V was shortened by 5 bases and J by 1 base, with 18 bases between the two germline ends. Germline assignment: CDR1 SEHNR and CDR2 FQNEAQ (reference sequence). This CDR3 region has 17 residues.

This chain uses TRBV12-3 or TRBV12-4 with TRBJ2-5, with D possibly TRBD2 on 7 matching bases. V was shortened by 7 bases and J by 0 bases, with 12 bases between the two germline ends. CDR3 length: 14 amino acids. In DNA, the CDR3 is TGTGCCAGCACCGAGGGGGGGTACCAAGAGACCCAGTACTTC. Translating it yields CASTEGGYQETQYF.

The rearrangement joins TRBV18 to TRBJ1-4, with D perhaps TRBD1 (5 bases). With 0 bases removed from V and 8 bases from J, the gap between germline ends came to 13 bases. Germline V gives CDR1 KGHSH, CDR2 LQKENI. This CDR3 is built from 15 residues. The CDR3 here is CASSPPAVWGEKLFF. As DNA, the CDR3 is TGTGCCAGCTCACCACCGGCGGTTTGGGGGGAAAAACTGTTTTTT.

The chain carries TRBV10-1 and TRBJ2-7, with 10 bases identical to TRBD2. CDR1 WNHNN and CDR2 SYGVQD come from the germline V gene (reference sequence). The CDR3 is 16 residues long. V lost 2 bases and J lost 7; bases outside the gene matches: 11. CDR3 loop: CASSETSGVLPWEQYV. CDR3 nucleotides: TGCGCCAGCAGTGAGACTAGCGGGGTTCTACCGTGGGAGCAGTACGTC.

This clonotype appeared a single time. This chain joins TRBV2 and TRBJ2-1; TRBD1 agrees at 7 bases. The CDR3 is made up of 14 amino acids. V lost 7 bases and J lost 5; bases outside the gene matches: 8. Germline CDR1 and CDR2: SNHLY and FYNNEI. The CDR3 sequence: CASMQGTANNEQFF. CDR3 DNA sequence: TGTGCCAGCATGCAAGGGACAGCCAACAATGAGCAGTTCTTC.

The rearrangement uses TRBV12-3 or TRBV12-4 and TRBJ2-7; D is possibly TRBD1 (6 bases). With 1 base removed from V and 7 bases from J, the gap between germline ends came to 17 bases. There are 15 residues in the CDR3. CDR3 nucleotide sequence: TGTGCCAGCAGTTTAGGCCAGGGGACCTACTGGGAGCAGTACTTC. It translates to CASSLGQGTYWEQYF.

This clonotype has only one observation. This chain joins TRBV18 and TRBJ2-3, with TRBD2 identical over 8 bases. With 0 bases clipped from V and 5 bases from J, the junction kept 7 bases outside the gene matches. The length of the CDR3 is 16 residues. Looked up from germline, CDR1 is KGHSH and CDR2 is LQKENI. This CDR3 is CASSPPTGGVKDTQYF. The DNA of the CDR3 is TGTGCCAGCTCACCACCTACCGGGGGGGTCAAAGATACGCAGTATTTT.

This clonotype appeared a few times. The chain carries TRBV10-3 and TRBJ2-3, with D perhaps matching TRBD2 (6 bases). The CDR3 totals 14 residues. Looked up from germline, CDR1 is ENHRY and CDR2 is SYGVKD. The V and J ends lost 10 bases and 0 bases respectively, with 14 bases between them. DNA of the CDR3: TGTGCCACCTTGGGACTGGCTAGCACAGATACGCAGTATTTT. Translation: CATLGLASTDTQYF.